The sequence of this T cell receptor beta chain was determined in a study of T cells in Graves' hyperthyroidism and ophthalmopathy. This clonotype was recorded at least ten times. Its antigen is as yet unknown. Researchers amplified the TCR beta CDR3 regions from RNA transcripts. The TCR CDR3 first-round RT-PCR relied on the HTBI primer set. TCRdb called the multiplex PCR reads again in MiXCR, with one record for every CDR3 protein. The repertoire consists of around 700,000 distinct CDR3 sequences, with just over 35% occurring once and the leading ten covering around 30%. Germline-derived CDR1 and CDR2 are SQVTM and ANQGSEA. V lost 4 bases to trimming and J lost 10 bases, with 14 bases between them. The CDR3 sequence is 13 residues long. Clinical symptoms, serum thyroxine, TRAb, thyroid ultrasound and orbital computed tomography informed diagnoses. Study-level findings and limits: Blood also showed most of the thyroid clonotypes that were expanded above 0.001.

The TCR comes from a woman aged 35 to 49 with Graves' hyperthyroidism. The sample was blood. This chain connects TRBV29-1 to TRBJ1-6; D remains unclear. The CDR3 nucleotides are TGCAGCGTTGGGGAAATGGCTGGGTCACCCCTCCACTTT. The encoded protein is CSVGEMAGSPLHF.